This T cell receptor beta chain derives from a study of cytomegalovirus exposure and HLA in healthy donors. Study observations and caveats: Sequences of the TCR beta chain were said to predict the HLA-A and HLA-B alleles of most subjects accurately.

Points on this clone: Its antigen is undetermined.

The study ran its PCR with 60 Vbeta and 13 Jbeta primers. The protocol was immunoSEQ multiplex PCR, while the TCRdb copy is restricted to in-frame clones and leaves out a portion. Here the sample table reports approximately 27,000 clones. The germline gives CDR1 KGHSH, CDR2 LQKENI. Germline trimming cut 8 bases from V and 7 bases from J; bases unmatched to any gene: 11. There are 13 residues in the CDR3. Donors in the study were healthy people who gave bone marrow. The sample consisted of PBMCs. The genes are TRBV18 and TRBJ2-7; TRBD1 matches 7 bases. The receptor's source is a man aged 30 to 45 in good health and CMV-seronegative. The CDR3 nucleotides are TGTGCCAGCGCCCGGGACAGTAATGGGGAGCAGTACTTC. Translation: CASARDSNGEQYF.